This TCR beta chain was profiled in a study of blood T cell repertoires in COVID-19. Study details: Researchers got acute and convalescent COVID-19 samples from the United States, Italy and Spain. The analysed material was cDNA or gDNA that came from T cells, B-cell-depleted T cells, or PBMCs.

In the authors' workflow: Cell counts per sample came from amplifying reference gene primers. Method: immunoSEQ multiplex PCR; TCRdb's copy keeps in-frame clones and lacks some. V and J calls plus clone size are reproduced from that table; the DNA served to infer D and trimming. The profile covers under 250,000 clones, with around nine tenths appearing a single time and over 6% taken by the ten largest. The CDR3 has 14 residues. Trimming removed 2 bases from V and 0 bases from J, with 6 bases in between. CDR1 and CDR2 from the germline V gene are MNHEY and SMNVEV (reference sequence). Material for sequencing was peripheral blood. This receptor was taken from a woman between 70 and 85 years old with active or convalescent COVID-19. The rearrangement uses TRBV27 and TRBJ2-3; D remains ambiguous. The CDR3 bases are TGTGCCAGCAGTTTACAAACTAGCACAGATACGCAGTATTTT. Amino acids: CASSLQTSTDTQYF.